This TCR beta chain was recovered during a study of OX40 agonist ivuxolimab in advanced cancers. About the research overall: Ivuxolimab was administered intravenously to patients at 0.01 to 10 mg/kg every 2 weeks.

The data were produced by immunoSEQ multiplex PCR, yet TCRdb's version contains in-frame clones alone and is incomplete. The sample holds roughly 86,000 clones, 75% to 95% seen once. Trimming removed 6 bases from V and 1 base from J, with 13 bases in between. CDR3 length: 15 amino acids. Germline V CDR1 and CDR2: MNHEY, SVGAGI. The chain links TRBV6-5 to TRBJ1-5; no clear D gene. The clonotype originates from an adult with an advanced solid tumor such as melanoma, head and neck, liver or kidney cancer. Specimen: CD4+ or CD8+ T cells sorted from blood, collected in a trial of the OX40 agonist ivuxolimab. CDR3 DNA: TGTGCCAGCAGACCGGAAGTGGGGAGCAATCAGCCCCAGCATTTT. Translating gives CASRPEVGSNQPQHF.